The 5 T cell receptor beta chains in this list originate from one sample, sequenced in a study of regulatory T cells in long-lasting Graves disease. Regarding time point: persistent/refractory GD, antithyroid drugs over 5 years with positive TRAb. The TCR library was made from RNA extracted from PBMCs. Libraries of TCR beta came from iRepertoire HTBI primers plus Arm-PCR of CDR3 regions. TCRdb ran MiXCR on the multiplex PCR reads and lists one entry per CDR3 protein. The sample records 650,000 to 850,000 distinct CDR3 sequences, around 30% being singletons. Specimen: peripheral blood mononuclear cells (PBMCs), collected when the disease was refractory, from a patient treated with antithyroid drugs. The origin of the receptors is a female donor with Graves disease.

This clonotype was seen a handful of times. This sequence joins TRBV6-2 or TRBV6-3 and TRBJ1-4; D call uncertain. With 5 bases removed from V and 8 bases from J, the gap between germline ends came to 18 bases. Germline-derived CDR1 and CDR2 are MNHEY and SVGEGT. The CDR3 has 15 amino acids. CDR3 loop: CASSPWTALGEKLFF. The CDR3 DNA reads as TGTGCCAGCAGTCCGTGGACGGCCTTGGGAGAAAAACTGTTTTTT.

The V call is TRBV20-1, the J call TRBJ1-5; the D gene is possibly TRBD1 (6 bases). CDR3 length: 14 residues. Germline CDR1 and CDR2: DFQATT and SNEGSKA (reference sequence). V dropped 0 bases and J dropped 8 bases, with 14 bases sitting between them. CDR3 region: CSARESQGTEPQHF. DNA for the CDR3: TGCAGTGCTAGAGAGTCACAGGGTACGGAGCCCCAGCATTTT.

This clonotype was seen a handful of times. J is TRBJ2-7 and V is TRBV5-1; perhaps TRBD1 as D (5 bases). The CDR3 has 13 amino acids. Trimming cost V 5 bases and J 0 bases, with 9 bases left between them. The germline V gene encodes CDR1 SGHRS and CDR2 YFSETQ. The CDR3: CASSTDNSYEQYF. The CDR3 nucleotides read TGCGCCAGCAGTACGGACAACTCCTACGAGCAGTACTTC.

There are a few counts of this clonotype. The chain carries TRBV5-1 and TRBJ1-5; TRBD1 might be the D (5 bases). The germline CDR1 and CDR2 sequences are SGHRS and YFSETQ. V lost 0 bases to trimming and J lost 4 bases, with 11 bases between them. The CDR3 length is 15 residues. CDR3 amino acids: CASSLGDTGNQPQHF. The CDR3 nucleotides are TGCGCCAGCAGCTTGGGTGACACAGGTAATCAGCCCCAGCATTTT.

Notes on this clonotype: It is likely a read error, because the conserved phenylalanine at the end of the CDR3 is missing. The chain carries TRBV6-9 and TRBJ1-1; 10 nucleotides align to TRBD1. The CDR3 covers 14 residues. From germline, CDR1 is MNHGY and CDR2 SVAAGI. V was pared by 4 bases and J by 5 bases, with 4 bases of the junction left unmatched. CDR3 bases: TGTGCCAGCAGTTCTCGGACAGGGGGGACTGAAGCTTTCCTT. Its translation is CASSSRTGGTEAFL.